Shown below are 29 T cell receptor beta chains from a single sample sequenced in a study of T-cell reconstitution after alpha-beta-depleted transplantation in children. Preparing the TCRbeta library involved the use of unique molecular identifiers. Via MiXCR, TCRdb re-called the PCR reads, giving one row per CDR3 protein. The sample lists a few hundred thousand distinct CDR3 sequences, more than 20% occurring once. The material sequenced was PBMCs, taken before TCRalphabeta/CD19-depleted stem cell transplant. These receptors were obtained from a boy under two years old with Wiskott-Aldrich syndrome, due to receive a stem cell transplant.

The chain is built from TRBV5-1 and TRBJ2-5; D is ambiguous. This CDR3 contains 13 residues. The germline V and J ends were trimmed by 0 bases and 7 bases, with 10 bases remaining between them. The germline CDR1 and CDR2 sequences are SGHRS and YFSETQ. In DNA, the CDR3 is TGCGCCAGCAGCTTGGAGTTAGGCGGGACCCAGTACTTC. Protein: CASSLELGGTQYF.

This chain links TRBV4-1 with TRBJ2-2, with unresolved D. There are 14 residues in the CDR3. Trimming left V 0 bases short and J 6 bases short, with 8 bases between. CDR1 is MGHRA, CDR2 YSYEKL, per germline. The CDR3 DNA reads TGCGCCAGCAGCCAAGATCCCAACTCCGGGGAGCTGTTTTTT. Encoded protein: CASSQDPNSGELFF.

This clonotype was observed a handful of times. The V gene is TRBV20-1, the J gene TRBJ2-1; D gene ambiguous. Germline CDR1 DFQATT, CDR2 SNEGSKA (reference sequence). Trimming took 0 bases from V and 8 from J, leaving 14 bases between them. The CDR3 runs to 14 residues. For the CDR3, the DNA is TGCAGTGCTAGAGATCGGCGAAGCGCGTATGAGCAGTTCTTC. Residues: CSARDRRSAYEQFF.

This clonotype has just a few counts. The chain couples TRBV20-1 to TRBJ2-5; D may be TRBD1 or TRBD2 (5 bases each). The CDR3 covers 14 residues. The germline V gene encodes CDR1 DFQATT and CDR2 SNEGSKA (reference sequence). The V gene lost 5 bases and the J gene lost 0 bases, with 13 bases spanning the gap. CDR3 sequence: CSAEGQMYQETQYF. CDR3 bases: TGCAGTGCTGAGGGGCAGATGTACCAAGAGACCCAGTACTTC.

The sample holds a few counts of this clonotype. The chain combines TRBV5-1 with TRBJ2-3; tentative D call: TRBD2 (6 bases). There are 16 residues in the CDR3. In germline, CDR1 is SGHRS, CDR2 YFSETQ. The V end lost 2 bases, the J end lost 2 bases, and 15 bases lay between the germline ends. CDR3 in DNA: TGCGCCAGCAGCTTCGGGTCGGGAGCCTACACAGATACGCAGTATTTT. As protein: CASSFGSGAYTDTQYF.

The rearrangement uses TRBV5-1 and TRBJ2-3, with a possible D match to TRBD2 (5 bases). This CDR3 is built from 12 residues. Looked up from germline, CDR1 is SGHRS and CDR2 is YFSETQ. Deletions cut 4 bases from V and 5 bases from J, with 8 bases between. DNA for the CDR3: TGCGCCAGCAGCGCGGAGGTAGATACGCAGTATTTT. Amino acids: CASSAEVDTQYF.

This clonotype came up a few times. This chain joins TRBV12-3 or TRBV12-4 and TRBJ1-1; D gene unclear. The CDR3 totals 11 residues. Trimming stripped 5 bases from V and 5 bases from J, with 6 bases between. The CDR3 DNA reads as TGTGCCAGCAGTATCGGGACTGAAGCTTTCTTT. As protein: CASSIGTEAFF.

This clonotype turned up a few times. This chain joins TRBV12-3 or TRBV12-4 and TRBJ2-7, with D perhaps TRBD1 (5 bases). The CDR3 length is 14 residues. Deletions cut 4 bases from V and 5 bases from J, with 15 bases between. The CDR3 coding sequence is TGTGCCAGCAGTTCGCGACAGCCGAACCACGAGCAGTACTTC. It specifies CASSSRQPNHEQYF.

This clonotype turned up a few times. The chain couples TRBV5-1 to TRBJ2-7, with TRBD2 matching 7 bases. The CDR3 loop spans 15 amino acids. Germline V gene lookup returns CDR1 SGHRS and CDR2 YFSETQ. V shed 3 bases and J 4 bases; nucleotides not matched to a gene: 10. The CDR3: CASSSSGLGQYEQYF. CDR3 nucleotide sequence: TGCGCCAGCAGCTCTAGCGGACTGGGTCAATACGAGCAGTACTTC.

This clonotype was seen only a few times. J is TRBJ1-5 and V is TRBV7-9; D is unresolved. Trimming took off 5 bases at V and 6 bases at J, with 14 bases between the two ends. The germline V gene has CDR1 SEHNR and CDR2 FQNEAQ (reference sequence). The CDR3 consists of 14 residues. The DNA of the CDR3 is TGTGCCAGCAGCAGACTCGATGGAGGTCAGCCCCAGCATTTT. Amino acids: CASSRLDGGQPQHF.

The chain recombines TRBV7-6 with TRBJ1-2; unclear D gene. Deletions cut 2 bases from V and 4 bases from J, with 14 bases between. From germline, CDR1 is SGHVS and CDR2 FNYEAQ. This CDR3 contains 15 residues. The DNA for the CDR3 is TGTGCCAGCAGCTTAAGGTTGGGAGAGGGCTATGGCTACACCTTC. Amino acid sequence: CASSLRLGEGYGYTF.

This clonotype was found a few times. The chain couples TRBV5-1 to TRBJ2-7; possibly TRBD1 for D (5 bases). The germline CDR1 and CDR2 sequences are SGHRS and YFSETQ. This CDR3 is built from 15 residues. V was clipped by 3 bases and J by 5 bases, with 18 bases between them. The CDR3 sequence is CASSSEPLGQNEQYF. The CDR3 DNA is TGCGCCAGCAGCTCAGAACCGCTAGGACAAAACGAGCAGTACTTC.

The chain couples TRBV20-1 to TRBJ2-6, with TRBD1 identical over 7 bases. The CDR3 consists of 14 residues. V was pared by 6 bases and J by 2 bases, with 4 bases of the junction left unmatched. CDR1 and CDR2 (germline): DFQATT, SNEGSKA (reference sequence). The CDR3 region is CSAQGTAGANVLTF. DNA of the CDR3: TGCAGTGCCCAGGGGACAGCTGGGGCCAACGTCCTGACTTTC.

This chain connects TRBV28 to TRBJ2-7; D may be TRBD2 (6 bases). This CDR3 comprises 13 residues. V lost 6 bases to trimming and J lost 1 base, with 10 bases between them. Germline V lookup: CDR1 MDHEN, CDR2 SYDVKM. The CDR3 nucleotides read TGTGCCAGCAGACTTGGGGGGTCCTACGAGCAGTACTTC. Amino acid sequence: CASRLGGSYEQYF. Combining the CDR3 with reference TRBV28 and TRBJ2-7 gives the whole variable domain DVKVTQSSRYLVKRTGEKVFLECVQDMDHENMFWYRQDPGLGLRLIYFSYDVKMKEKGDIPEGYSVSREKKERFSLILESASTNQTSMYLCASRLGGSYEQYFGPGTRLTVT.

This clonotype was detected only once. The chain links TRBV5-1 to TRBJ2-6; a possible D gene is TRBD1 (6 bases). Germline CDR1 SGHRS, CDR2 YFSETQ. The V end was cut by 3 bases, the J end by 4 bases, with 14 bases between. The CDR3 spans 16 residues. The CDR3 sequence: CASSWDKSGGANVLTF. The CDR3 DNA reads as TGCGCCAGCAGCTGGGACAAATCAGGCGGGGCCAACGTCCTGACTTTC. Looking up the rest from reference TRBV5-1 and TRBJ2-6 gives the full variable domain: KAGVTQTPRYLIKTRGQQVTLSCSPISGHRSVSWYQQTPGQGLQFLFEYFSETQRNKGNFPGRFSGRQFSNSRSEMNVSTLELGDSALYLCASSWDKSGGANVLTFGAGSRLTVL.

This clonotype turned up a few times. The chain uses TRBV10-3 and TRBJ2-5; D tentatively fits TRBD1 or TRBD2 (5 bases each). The ends were cut back, 0 bases at V and 4 bases at J, with 9 bases in the middle. CDR1 ENHRY and CDR2 SYGVKD come from the germline V gene. The CDR3 runs to 14 residues. CDR3 in DNA: TGTGCCATCAGTGAGTCGAGGGGCCGAGAGACCCAGTACTTC. Protein sequence: CAISESRGRETQYF.

The genes are TRBV5-1 and TRBJ2-2; 8 positions match TRBD2. CDR1 is SGHRS and CDR2 is YFSETQ in the germline V gene. Losses at the gene ends were 3 bases for V and 2 bases for J; bases not matched to a gene: 6. The CDR3 has 16 residues. This chain's CDR3 is CASSWTSTRNTGELFF. The CDR3 DNA reads as TGCGCCAGCAGCTGGACTAGCACAAGAAACACCGGGGAGCTGTTTTTT.

The chain combines TRBV29-1 with TRBJ2-1, with D hard to call. V lost 1 base and J 0 bases, leaving 7 bases between the germline ends. The CDR3 runs 14 residues. Germline CDR1 is SQVTM and CDR2 is ANQGSEA. The CDR3 is CSVEVRISYNEQFF. CDR3 nucleotides: TGCAGCGTTGAAGTGCGGATCTCCTACAATGAGCAGTTCTTC.

The rearrangement joins TRBV20-1 to TRBJ2-7, with D uncertain. This CDR3 is built from 13 residues. The ends were cut back, 2 bases at V and 3 bases at J, with 11 bases in the middle. Germline V gives CDR1 DFQATT, CDR2 SNEGSKA (reference sequence). In DNA form, the CDR3 reads TGCAGTGCTAGAAGCACGTCCTACTACGAGCAGTACTTC. It encodes CSARSTSYYEQYF.

This clonotype was counted only a few times. The J gene is TRBJ2-3, the V gene TRBV20-1, with D perhaps matching TRBD2 (5 bases). Germline V gene lookup returns CDR1 DFQATT and CDR2 SNEGSKA (reference sequence). V shed 3 bases and J shed 4 bases, with 8 bases lying between them. This CDR3 is built from 12 residues. For the CDR3, the DNA is TGCAGTGCTAGGGGGAGCGCAGATACGCAGTATTTT. Translating it yields CSARGSADTQYF.

In this sample, this clonotype turned up a few times. V usage is TRBV7-3 and J usage is TRBJ2-5; D unclear. V lost 2 bases and J lost 0, with 7 bases in between. This CDR3 has 14 residues. Germline V gene lookup returns CDR1 SGHTA and CDR2 FQGTGA. CDR3 sequence: CASSLDGNQETQYF. The CDR3 coding sequence is TGTGCCAGCAGCTTAGATGGAAACCAAGAGACCCAGTACTTC.

This clonotype was counted a few times. The chain couples TRBV5-1 to TRBJ1-2; D is undetermined. Germline V gives CDR1 SGHRS, CDR2 YFSETQ. This CDR3 has 14 residues. The V gene lost 0 bases and the J gene lost 3 bases, with 9 bases spanning the gap. The CDR3, as DNA: TGCGCCAGCAGCTTGGATCCAGAGGACTATGGCTACACCTTC. Translation: CASSLDPEDYGYTF. Full variable domain (rest looked up from reference TRBV5-1 and TRBJ1-2): KAGVTQTPRYLIKTRGQQVTLSCSPISGHRSVSWYQQTPGQGLQFLFEYFSETQRNKGNFPGRFSGRQFSNSRSEMNVSTLELGDSALYLCASSLDPEDYGYTFGSGTRLTVV.

The rearrangement uses TRBV5-1 and TRBJ2-3, with D tentatively TRBD2 (5 bases). The germline V gene encodes CDR1 SGHRS and CDR2 YFSETQ. The CDR3 covers 14 residues. Trimming cost V 0 bases and J 6 bases, with 11 bases left between them. CDR3 residues: CASSLEPGTDTQYF. The CDR3 coding sequence is TGCGCCAGCAGCTTGGAACCGGGAACCGATACGCAGTATTTT.

The rearrangement joins TRBV20-1 to TRBJ2-1, with 7 nucleotides matching TRBD2. Germline values: CDR1 DFQATT, CDR2 SNEGSKA (reference sequence). With V trimmed by 2 bases and J by 14 bases, 6 bases remained unmatched. The CDR3 consists of 11 residues. The CDR3 nucleotides read TGCAGTGCTAGAAAGCGGGACGGGGAGTTCTTC. Translated: CSARKRDGEFF.

This chain uses TRBV7-6 with TRBJ1-3; tentatively, D is TRBD1 (6 bases). Trimming cost V 4 bases and J 4 bases, with 17 bases left between them. The CDR3 runs to 16 residues. Per germline, CDR1 SGHVS and CDR2 FNYEAQ. The chain's CDR3 is CASSYEMGGTGNTIYF. The CDR3 DNA is TGTGCCAGCAGCTACGAAATGGGGGGCACCGGAAACACCATATATTTT. Filled out from reference TRBV7-6 and TRBJ1-3, the complete variable domain reads GAGVSQSPRYKVTKRGQDVALRCDPISGHVSLYWYRQALGQGPEFLTYFNYEAQQDKSGLPNDRFSAERPEGSISTLTIQRTEQRDSAMYRCASSYEMGGTGNTIYFGEGSWLTVV.

The genes are TRBV28 and TRBJ1-1; D possibly corresponds to TRBD1 (6 bases). The CDR3 extends over 14 amino acids. V lost 5 bases to trimming and J lost 4 bases, with 14 bases between them. CDR1 and CDR2 from the germline V gene are MDHEN and SYDVKM. The CDR3 is CASSLETGITEAFF. CDR3 in DNA: TGTGCCAGCAGTCTGGAAACAGGGATCACTGAAGCTTTCTTT.

V gene TRBV12-3 or TRBV12-4 combines with J gene TRBJ2-4; D remains ambiguous. The CDR3 loop spans 13 amino acids. Trimming cost V 3 bases and J 4 bases, with 7 bases left between them. In nucleotides, the CDR3 is TGTGCCAGCAGTTTTTCCACAAAAAACATTCAGTACTTC. Its translation: CASSFSTKNIQYF.

J is TRBJ1-6 and V is TRBV5-5, with 7 bases identical to TRBD1. Germline V gives CDR1 SGHKS, CDR2 YYEKEE (reference sequence). The CDR3 is made up of 16 amino acids. Unmatched junction bases numbered 7, after V lost 0 bases and J lost 7 bases. In DNA, the CDR3 is TGTGCCAGCAGCTTGGGTTTCGACAGGGTAAATTCACCCCTCCACTTT. Its protein is CASSLGFDRVNSPLHF.

The rearrangement joins TRBV11-2 to TRBJ2-5; D unclear. Germline V gives CDR1 SGHAT, CDR2 FQNNGV. V gave up 3 bases and J gave up 5 bases, with 10 bases separating them. The CDR3 totals 13 residues. The CDR3 DNA reads as TGTGCCAGCAGCTTTGGCTTCCTCGAGACCCAGTACTTC. Translating gives CASSFGFLETQYF.